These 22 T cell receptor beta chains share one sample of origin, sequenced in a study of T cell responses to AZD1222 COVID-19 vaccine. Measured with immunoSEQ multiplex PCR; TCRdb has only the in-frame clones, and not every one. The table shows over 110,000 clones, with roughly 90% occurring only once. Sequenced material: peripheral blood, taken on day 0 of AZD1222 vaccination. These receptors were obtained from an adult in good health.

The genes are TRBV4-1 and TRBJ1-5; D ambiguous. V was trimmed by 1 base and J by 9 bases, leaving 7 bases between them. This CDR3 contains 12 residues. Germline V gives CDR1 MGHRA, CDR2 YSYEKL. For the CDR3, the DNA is TGCGCCAGCAGCCAAGGAGGCCGGCCCCAGCATTTT. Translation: CASSQGGRPQHF.

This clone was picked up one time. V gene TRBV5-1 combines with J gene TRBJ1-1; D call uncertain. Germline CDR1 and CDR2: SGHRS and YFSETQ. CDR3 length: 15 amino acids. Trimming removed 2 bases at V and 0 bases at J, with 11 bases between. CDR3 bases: TGCGCCAGCAGCTTCACCGGCGGGGTGAACACTGAAGCTTTCTTT. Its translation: CASSFTGGVNTEAFF.

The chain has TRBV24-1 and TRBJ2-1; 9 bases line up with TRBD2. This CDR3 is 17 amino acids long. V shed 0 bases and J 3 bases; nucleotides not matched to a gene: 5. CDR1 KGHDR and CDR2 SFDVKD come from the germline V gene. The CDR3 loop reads CATSDLSLAGHYNEQFF. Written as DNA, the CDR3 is TGTGCCACCAGTGATTTGAGTCTAGCGGGACACTACAATGAGCAGTTCTTC.

The CDR3 reads CASGLGYAQYF. CDR3 sequence (DNA): TGTGCTAGTGGGTTAGGATACGCGCAGTATTTT. The V gene is TRBV12-5, the J gene TRBJ2-3; D is unresolved. Germline V lookup: CDR1 LGHNT, CDR2 FRNRAP. With 6 bases removed from V and 10 bases from J, the gap between germline ends came to 11 bases. The CDR3 runs to 11 residues.

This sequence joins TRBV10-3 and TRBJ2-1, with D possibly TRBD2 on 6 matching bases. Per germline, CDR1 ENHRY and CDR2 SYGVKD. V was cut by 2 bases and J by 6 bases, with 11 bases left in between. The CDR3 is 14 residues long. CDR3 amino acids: CAISEGYSGNEQFF. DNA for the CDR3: TGTGCCATCAGTGAGGGTTATAGCGGCAATGAGCAGTTCTTC.

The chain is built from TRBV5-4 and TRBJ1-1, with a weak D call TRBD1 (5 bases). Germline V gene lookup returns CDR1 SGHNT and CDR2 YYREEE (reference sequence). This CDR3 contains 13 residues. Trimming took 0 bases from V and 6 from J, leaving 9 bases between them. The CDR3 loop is CASSLAWGAEAFF. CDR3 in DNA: TGTGCCAGCAGCTTGGCCTGGGGGGCTGAAGCTTTCTTT. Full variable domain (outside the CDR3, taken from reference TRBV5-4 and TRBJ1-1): ETGVTQSPTHLIKTRGQQVTLRCSSQSGHNTVSWYQQALGQGPQFIFQYYREEENGRGNFPPRFSGLQFPNYSSELNVNALELDDSALYLCASSLAWGAEAFFGQGTRLTVV.

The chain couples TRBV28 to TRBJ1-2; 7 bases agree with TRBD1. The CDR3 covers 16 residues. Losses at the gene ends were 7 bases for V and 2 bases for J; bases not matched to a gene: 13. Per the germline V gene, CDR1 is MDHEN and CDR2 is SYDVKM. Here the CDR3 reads CASTVRSRGLNYGYTF. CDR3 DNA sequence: TGTGCCAGCACTGTAAGGTCTAGGGGGCTGAACTATGGCTACACCTTC.

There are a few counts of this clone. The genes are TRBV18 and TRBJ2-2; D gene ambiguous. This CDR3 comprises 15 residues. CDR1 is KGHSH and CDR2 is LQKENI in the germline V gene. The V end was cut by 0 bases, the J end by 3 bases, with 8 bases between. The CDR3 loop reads CASSPPGQYTGELFF. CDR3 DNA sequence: TGTGCCAGCTCACCACCGGGTCAATACACCGGGGAGCTGTTTTTT.

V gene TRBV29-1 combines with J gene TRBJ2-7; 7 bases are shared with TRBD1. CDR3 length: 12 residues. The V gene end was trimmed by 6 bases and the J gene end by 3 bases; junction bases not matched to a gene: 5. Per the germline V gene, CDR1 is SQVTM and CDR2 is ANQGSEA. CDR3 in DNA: TGCAGCGTCATACGGGACAGCTACGAGCAGTACTTC. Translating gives CSVIRDSYEQYF.

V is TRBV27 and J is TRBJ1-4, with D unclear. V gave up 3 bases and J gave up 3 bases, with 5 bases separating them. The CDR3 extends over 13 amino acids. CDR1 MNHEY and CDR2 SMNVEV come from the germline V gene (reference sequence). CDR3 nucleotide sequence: TGTGCCAGCAGTTTTATTTCTAATGAAAAACTGTTTTTT. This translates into CASSFISNEKLFF.

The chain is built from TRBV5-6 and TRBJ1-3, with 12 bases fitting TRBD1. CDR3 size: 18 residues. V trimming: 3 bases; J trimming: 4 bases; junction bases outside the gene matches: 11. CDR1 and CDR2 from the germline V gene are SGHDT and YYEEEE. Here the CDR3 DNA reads TGTGCCAGCAGCTCCCGGGACAGGGGGCGCTTAGAAGGAAACACCATATATTTT. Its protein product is CASSSRDRGRLEGNTIYF.

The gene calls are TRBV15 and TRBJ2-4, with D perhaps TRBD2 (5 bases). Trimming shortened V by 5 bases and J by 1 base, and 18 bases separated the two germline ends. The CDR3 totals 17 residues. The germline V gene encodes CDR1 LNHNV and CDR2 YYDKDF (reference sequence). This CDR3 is CATSLGTTGVAKNIQYF. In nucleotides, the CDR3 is TGTGCCACCAGCCTAGGAACAACCGGGGTGGCCAAAAACATTCAGTACTTC.

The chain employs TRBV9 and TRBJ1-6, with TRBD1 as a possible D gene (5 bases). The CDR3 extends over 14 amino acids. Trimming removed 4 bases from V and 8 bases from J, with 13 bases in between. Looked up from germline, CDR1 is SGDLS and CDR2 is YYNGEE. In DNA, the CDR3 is TGTGCCAGCAGCCTTCAGGGTGGGGATTCACCCCTCCACTTT. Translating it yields CASSLQGGDSPLHF.

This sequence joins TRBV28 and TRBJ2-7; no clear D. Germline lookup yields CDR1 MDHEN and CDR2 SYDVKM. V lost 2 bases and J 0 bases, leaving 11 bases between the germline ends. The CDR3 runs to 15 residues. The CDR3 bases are TGTGCCAGCAGTTTAGGATTTTCGAGCTCCTACGAGCAGTACTTC. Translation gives CASSLGFSSSYEQYF.

CDR3 residues: CASSPDRGQDEAFF. Here the CDR3 DNA reads TGTGCCAGCTCACCAGACAGGGGCCAGGATGAAGCTTTCTTT. The V and J genes are TRBV18 and TRBJ1-1; TRBD1 aligns across 8 bases. Germline trimming cut 2 bases from V and 7 bases from J; bases unmatched to any gene: 6. Looked up from germline, CDR1 is KGHSH and CDR2 is LQKENI. The CDR3 consists of 14 residues.

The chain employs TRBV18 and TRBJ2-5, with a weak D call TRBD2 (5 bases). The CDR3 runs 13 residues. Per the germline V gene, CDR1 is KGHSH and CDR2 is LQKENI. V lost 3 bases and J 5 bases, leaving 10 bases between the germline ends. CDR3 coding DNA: TGTGCCAGCTCACCTAATTTAGCGGAGACCCAGTACTTC. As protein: CASSPNLAETQYF.

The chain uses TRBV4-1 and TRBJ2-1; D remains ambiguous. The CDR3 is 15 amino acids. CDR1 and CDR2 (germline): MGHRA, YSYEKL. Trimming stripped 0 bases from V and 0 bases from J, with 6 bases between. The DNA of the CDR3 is TGCGCCAGCAGCCAAGAACAGAACTCCTACAATGAGCAGTTCTTC. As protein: CASSQEQNSYNEQFF.

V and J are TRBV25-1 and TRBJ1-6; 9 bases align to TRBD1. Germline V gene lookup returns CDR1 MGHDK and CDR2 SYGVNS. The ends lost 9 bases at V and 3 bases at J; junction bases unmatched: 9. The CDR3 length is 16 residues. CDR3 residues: CASQSDRGNYNSPLHF. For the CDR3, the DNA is TGTGCCAGTCAATCCGACAGGGGGAACTATAATTCACCCCTCCACTTT.

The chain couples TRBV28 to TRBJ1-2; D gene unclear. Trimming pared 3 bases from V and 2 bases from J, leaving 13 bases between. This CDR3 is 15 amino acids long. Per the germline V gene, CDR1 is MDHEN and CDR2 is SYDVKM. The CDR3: CASSFSASSNYGYTF. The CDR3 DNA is TGTGCCAGCAGTTTTTCGGCGTCATCCAACTATGGCTACACCTTC.

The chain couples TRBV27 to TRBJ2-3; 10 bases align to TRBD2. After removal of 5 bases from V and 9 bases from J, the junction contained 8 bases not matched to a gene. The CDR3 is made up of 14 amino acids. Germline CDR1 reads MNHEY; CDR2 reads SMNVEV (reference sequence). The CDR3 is CASSPSPSGRTQYF. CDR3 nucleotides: TGTGCCAGCAGTCCAAGCCCTAGCGGGAGAACGCAGTATTTT.

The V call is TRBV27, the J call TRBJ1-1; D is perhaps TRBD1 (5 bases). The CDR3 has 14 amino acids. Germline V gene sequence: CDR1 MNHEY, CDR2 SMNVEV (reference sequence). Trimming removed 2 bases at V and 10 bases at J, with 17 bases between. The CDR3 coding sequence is TGTGCCAGCAGTTTACTCGACAGCCGGGGGTCAGCTTTCTTT. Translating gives CASSLLDSRGSAFF.

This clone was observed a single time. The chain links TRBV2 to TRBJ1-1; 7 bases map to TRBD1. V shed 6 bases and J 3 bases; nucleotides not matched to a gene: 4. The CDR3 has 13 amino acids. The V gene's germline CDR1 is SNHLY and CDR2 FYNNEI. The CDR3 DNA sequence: TGTGCCAGCAGCCCGACAGGGTACACTGAAGCTTTCTTT. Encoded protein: CASSPTGYTEAFF.